The next 29 T cell receptor beta chains were all read from a single sample in a study of graft-versus-host responses after intestinal transplantation. These receptors are not linked to any known antigen. Clones were read by immunoSEQ multiplex PCR, and TCRdb kept only the in-frame ones, dropping some. The sample consists of around 130,000 clones, 85% to 95% of them appearing once. The sample consisted of unstimulated CD4+ T cells sorted from spleen or lymph node cells, taken before intestinal transplant. The receptors come from a human donor who received an intestinal transplant.

The chain employs TRBV21-1 and TRBJ2-3; TRBD2 reflects the table's D call only, with no check against the DNA. TRBV21-1 has pseudogene status. CDR3 length: 12 amino acids. The CDR3 spells CGLAPQSGTQYF. The CDR3 region has the DNA TGTGGCCTAGCGCCCCAGTCCGGTACGCAGTATTTT.

The chain joins TRBV18 to TRBJ2-7; 8 nucleotides align to TRBD1. Germline loops: CDR1 KGHSH, CDR2 LQKENI. V lost 4 bases to trimming and J lost 5 bases; unmatched junction nucleotides: 7. The CDR3 extends over 14 amino acids. CDR3 sequence (DNA): TGTGCCAGCTCACGAGGACAGGGTAGCGACGAGCAGTACTTC. Its protein is CASSRGQGSDEQYF.

V gene TRBV7-9 combines with J gene TRBJ1-1, with D unclear. CDR3 length equals 13 residues. From germline, CDR1 is SEHNR and CDR2 FQNEAQ (reference sequence). V was clipped by 5 bases and J by 1 base, with 8 bases between them. In nucleotides, the CDR3 is TGTGCCAGCAGCGTTAGGGAGAACACTGAAGCTTTCTTT. Residues: CASSVRENTEAFF.

As DNA, the CDR3 is TGTGCCAGTAGGTCGGGAGATACGCAGTATTTT. Its protein product is CASRSGDTQYF. This chain uses TRBV19 with TRBJ2-3; D is ambiguous. The CDR3 runs to 11 residues. Germline V gives CDR1 LNHDA, CDR2 SQIVND (reference sequence). The germline V and J ends were trimmed by 6 bases and 5 bases, with 6 bases remaining between them.

A few counts support this clone. The V call is TRBV9, the J call TRBJ1-6; D gene uncertain. This CDR3 spans 14 amino acids. The V and J ends lost 0 bases and 5 bases respectively, with 6 bases between them. In germline, CDR1 is SGDLS, CDR2 YYNGEE. The CDR3 protein is CASSVGGNNSPLHF. As DNA, the CDR3 is TGTGCCAGCAGCGTAGGAGGGAATAATTCACCCCTCCACTTT.

V gene TRBV27 combines with J gene TRBJ1-2; perhaps TRBD1 as D (6 bases). Trimming removed 5 bases at V and 4 bases at J, with 14 bases between. Looked up from germline, CDR1 is MNHEY and CDR2 is SMNVEV (reference sequence). The CDR3 contains 14 residues. CDR3 nucleotides: TGTGCCAGCAGTCCCCGGACAGCCGCCTATGGCTACACCTTC. This gives the protein CASSPRTAAYGYTF.

This clone was observed a few times. The chain joins TRBV19 to TRBJ2-3; D possibly corresponds to TRBD2 (5 bases). CDR1 and CDR2 from the germline V gene are LNHDA and SQIVND (reference sequence). The CDR3 sequence is 11 residues long. Between the trimmed V and J ends, which lost 7 bases and 6 bases, there was a span of 8 bases. CDR3 loop: CASKWRDTQYF. CDR3 sequence (DNA): TGTGCCAGTAAATGGAGGGATACGCAGTATTTT.

The gene calls are TRBV4-1 and TRBJ1-2, with TRBD1 matching over 7 bases. Germline CDR1 MGHRA, CDR2 YSYEKL. The CDR3 has 14 residues. The ends lost 2 bases at V and 7 bases at J; junction bases unmatched: 7. DNA for the CDR3: TGCGCCAGCAGCCAACCGGGACAGCAACCTGGCTACACCTTC. Translation gives CASSQPGQQPGYTF.

The V gene is TRBV4-2, the J gene TRBJ2-1; 11 bases are a match to TRBD1. Germline assignment: CDR1 LGHNA and CDR2 YNFKEQ. The J segment lost 0 bases and the V segment lost 4 bases, leaving 2 bases of the junction unmatched. This CDR3 is built from 16 residues. The CDR3 nucleotides read TGTGCCAGCAGCCCCGGGACAGGGGGCTCCTACAATGAGCAGTTCTTC. This gives the protein CASSPGTGGSYNEQFF.

This chain links TRBV5-1 with TRBJ1-5, with a tentative D call TRBD1 (5 bases). The CDR3 contains 14 residues. V gave up 0 bases and J gave up 6 bases, with 10 bases separating them. Germline CDR1 and CDR2: SGHRS and YFSETQ. CDR3: CASSLAGDGQPQHF. DNA of the CDR3: TGCGCCAGCAGCTTGGCTGGGGACGGTCAGCCCCAGCATTTT.

The genes are TRBV5-1 and TRBJ2-7, with 7 bases identical to TRBD1. The germline V gene has CDR1 SGHRS and CDR2 YFSETQ. The CDR3 length is 13 residues. V trimming: 1 base; J trimming: 3 bases; junction bases outside the gene matches: 1. The CDR3 DNA reads TGCGCCAGCAGCTTGTGGACAGGCTACGAGCAGTACTTC. It encodes CASSLWTGYEQYF.

J is TRBJ1-6 and V is TRBV5-1, with no clear D. Trimming took off 1 base at V and 4 bases at J, with 12 bases between the two ends. The CDR3 is 16 amino acids. The germline CDR1 and CDR2 sequences are SGHRS and YFSETQ. The CDR3, as DNA: TGCGCCAGCAGCTTGCAAGGAGGGTTGTATAATTCACCCCTCCACTTT. It encodes CASSLQGGLYNSPLHF.

The J gene is TRBJ1-4, the V gene TRBV21-1; no DNA check was done on the table's D call, TRBD1. TRBV21-1 is shown as a pseudogene. This CDR3 comprises 15 residues. CDR3 protein: CASSSRQGVNEKLFF. Here the CDR3 DNA reads TGTGCCAGCAGCAGTAGACAGGGGGTGAATGAAAAACTGTTTTTT.

This clone was counted once. The chain combines TRBV5-1 with TRBJ2-1; 12 bases are a match to TRBD2. Germline CDR1 and CDR2: SGHRS and YFSETQ. The trim removed 0 bases at V and 3 bases at J, leaving 4 bases unmatched. This CDR3 region has 17 residues. In DNA, the CDR3 is TGCGCCAGCAGCTTGGTAGGACTAGCGGGGAGCTACAATGAGCAGTTCTTC. It encodes CASSLVGLAGSYNEQFF.

The chain links TRBV9 to TRBJ2-1; D is undetermined. The CDR3 loop spans 15 amino acids. Germline V gene data show CDR1 as SGDLS and CDR2 as YYNGEE. Trimming took 4 bases from V and 0 from J, leaving 11 bases between them. The DNA of the CDR3 is TGTGCCAGCAGCCCAGGACCAGGCTCCTACAATGAGCAGTTCTTC. Translated: CASSPGPGSYNEQFF.

V and J are TRBV11-2 and TRBJ1-5, with D unclear. The CDR3 has 15 amino acids. V was cut by 0 bases and J by 5 bases, with 11 bases left in between. Germline CDR1 SGHAT, CDR2 FQNNGV. CDR3 DNA sequence: TGTGCCAGCAGCTTAGATCCCCACAGCGATCAGCCCCAGCATTTT. Translating gives CASSLDPHSDQPQHF.

The chain combines TRBV18 with TRBJ1-1, with D perhaps TRBD1 (6 bases). Per the germline V gene, CDR1 is KGHSH and CDR2 is LQKENI. V shed 3 bases and J shed 1 base, with 9 bases lying between them. The CDR3 totals 14 residues. The CDR3 sequence: CASSPGARNTEAFF. CDR3 DNA: TGTGCCAGCTCACCGGGGGCAAGGAACACTGAAGCTTTCTTT.

The CDR3 DNA sequence: TGTGCCAGCAGCTTATTAGAAGGAGTTGGGGCTTTCTTT. As protein: CASSLLEGVGAFF. The genes are TRBV7-9 and TRBJ1-1, with D hard to call. This CDR3 has 13 residues. Germline V gene lookup returns CDR1 SEHNR and CDR2 FQNEAQ (reference sequence). Trimming cost V 2 bases and J 11 bases, with 15 bases left between them.

This rearrangement joins TRBV30 to TRBJ2-5, with a weak D call TRBD2 (5 bases). V lost 3 bases and J lost 5, with 10 bases in between. Germline loops: CDR1 GTSNPN, CDR2 SVGIG (reference sequence). The length of the CDR3 is 12 residues. This CDR3 reads CAWSRRRETQYF. For the CDR3, the DNA is TGTGCCTGGAGCCGAAGGAGGGAGACCCAGTACTTC.

V and J are TRBV19 and TRBJ2-6; perhaps TRBD2 as D (5 bases). V was shortened by 2 bases and J by 2 bases, with 10 bases between the two germline ends. The CDR3 sequence is 16 residues long. Germline assignment: CDR1 LNHDA and CDR2 SQIVND (reference sequence). This CDR3 is CASSIRHGAGANVLTF. As DNA, the CDR3 is TGTGCCAGTAGTATAAGGCACGGGGCTGGGGCCAACGTCCTGACTTTC.

The chain joins TRBV5-6 to TRBJ1-2; 10 positions match TRBD1. The germline CDR1 and CDR2 sequences are SGHDT and YYEEEE. The V and J ends lost 4 bases and 4 bases, in that order; junction bases with no gene match: 7. This CDR3 is built from 15 residues. DNA of the CDR3: TGTGCCAGCAGCCCGAGACAGGGGGCTACCTATGGCTACACCTTC. Amino acid sequence: CASSPRQGATYGYTF. The full variable domain, its missing parts supplied by reference TRBV5-6 and TRBJ1-2, is DAGVTQSPTHLIKTRGQQVTLRCSPKSGHDTVSWYQQALGQGPQFIFQYYEEEERQRGNFPDRFSGHQFPNYSSELNVNALLLGDSALYLCASSPRQGATYGYTFGSGTRLTVV.

The genes are TRBV10-1 and TRBJ1-2; D is ambiguous. The CDR3 is 13 residues long. Germline CDR1 reads WNHNN; CDR2 reads SYGVQD (reference sequence). Trimming removed 2 bases from V and 0 bases from J, with 4 bases in between. The DNA of the CDR3 is TGCGCCAGCAGTGAGGACCCTAACTATGGCTACACCTTC. Its translation is CASSEDPNYGYTF.

The chain links TRBV5-8 to TRBJ2-6; D might be TRBD1 (5 bases). The germline V and J ends were trimmed by 2 bases and 2 bases, with 17 bases remaining between them. Germline CDR1 SGHTS, CDR2 YDEGEE. The CDR3 length is 18 residues. This CDR3 reads CASSLQATITAGANVLTF. CDR3 DNA sequence: TGTGCCAGCAGCTTACAGGCCACCATTACCGCTGGGGCCAACGTCCTGACTTTC.

The chain links TRBV2 to TRBJ1-1, with D uncertain. The CDR3 consists of 13 residues. In germline, CDR1 is SNHLY, CDR2 FYNNEI. V was trimmed by 0 bases and J by 5 bases, leaving 7 bases between them. The CDR3 is CASSEAGLTEAFF. For the CDR3, the DNA is TGTGCCAGCAGTGAAGCCGGTCTGACTGAAGCTTTCTTT. Together with reference TRBV2 and TRBJ1-1, the CDR3 gives the full variable domain: EPEVTQTPSHQVTQMGQEVILRCVPISNHLYFYWYRQILGQKVEFLVSFYNNEISEKSEIFDDQFSVERPDGSNFTLKIRSTKLEDSAMYFCASSEAGLTEAFFGQGTRLTVV.

CDR3 sequence reads: CASSSYPTASYGNTIYF. In DNA form, the CDR3 reads TGTGCCAGCAGCTCCTACCCCACAGCGTCCTATGGAAACACCATATATTTT. The chain uses TRBV7-2 and TRBJ1-3; D is ambiguous. V was cut by 4 bases and J by 3 bases, with 19 bases left in between. This CDR3 region has 17 residues. Germline assignment: CDR1 SGHTA and CDR2 FQGNSA.

This clone was counted once. The rearrangement links TRBV25-1 to TRBJ1-2; no definite D call. In germline, CDR1 is MGHDK, CDR2 SYGVNS. The CDR3 is made up of 13 amino acids. V shed 0 bases and J shed 8 bases, with 10 bases lying between them. In DNA form, the CDR3 reads TGTGCCAGCAGTGAATATAACCTGATGGGCTACACCTTC. Amino acid sequence: CASSEYNLMGYTF.

The chain employs TRBV5-1 and TRBJ2-3, with 8 bases that match TRBD2. The junction had 6 bases not matched to a gene; V was cut back by 4 bases and J by 2 bases. Germline CDR1 is SGHRS and CDR2 is YFSETQ. The CDR3 length is 15 residues. CDR3 protein: CASSLGGANTDTQYF. CDR3 nucleotides: TGCGCCAGCAGCCTCGGGGGGGCTAACACAGATACGCAGTATTTT.

The rearrangement uses TRBV5-8 and TRBJ1-2; D gene uncertain. The CDR3 loop spans 12 amino acids. Germline V gene data show CDR1 as SGHTS and CDR2 as YDEGEE. Trimming removed 3 bases from V and 8 bases from J, with 11 bases in between. The CDR3 sequence is CASSSGLDGYTF. CDR3 nucleotides: TGTGCCAGCAGCTCAGGACTGGACGGCTACACCTTC.

The chain is built from TRBV7-6 and TRBJ1-3, with a tentative D call TRBD1 (6 bases). CDR3 length: 17 residues. Trimming removed 2 bases at V and 4 bases at J, with 18 bases between. In germline, CDR1 is SGHVS, CDR2 FNYEAQ. CDR3 loop: CASSLTPQDSFGNTIYF. The CDR3, as DNA: TGTGCCAGCAGCTTAACCCCCCAGGACAGCTTCGGAAACACCATATATTTT.